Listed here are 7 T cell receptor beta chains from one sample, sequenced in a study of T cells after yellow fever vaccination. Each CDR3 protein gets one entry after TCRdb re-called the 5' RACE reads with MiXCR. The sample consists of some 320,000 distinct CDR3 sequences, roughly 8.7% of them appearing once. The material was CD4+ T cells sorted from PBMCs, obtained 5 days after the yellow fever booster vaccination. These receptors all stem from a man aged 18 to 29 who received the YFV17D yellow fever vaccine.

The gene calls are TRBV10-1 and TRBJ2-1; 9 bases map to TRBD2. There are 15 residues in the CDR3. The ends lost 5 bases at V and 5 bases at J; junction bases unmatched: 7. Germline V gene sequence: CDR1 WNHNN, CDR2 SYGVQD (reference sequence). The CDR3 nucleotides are TGCGCCAGCAGTCCTTATAGCGGGGGAAACAATGAGCAGTTCTTC. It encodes CASSPYSGGNNEQFF.

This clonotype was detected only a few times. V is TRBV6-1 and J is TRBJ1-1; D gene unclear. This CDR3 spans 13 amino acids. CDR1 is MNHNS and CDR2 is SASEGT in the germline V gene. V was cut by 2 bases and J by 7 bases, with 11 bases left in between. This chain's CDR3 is CASSEYQNLEAFF. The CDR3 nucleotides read TGTGCCAGCAGTGAATACCAGAACCTTGAAGCTTTCTTT.

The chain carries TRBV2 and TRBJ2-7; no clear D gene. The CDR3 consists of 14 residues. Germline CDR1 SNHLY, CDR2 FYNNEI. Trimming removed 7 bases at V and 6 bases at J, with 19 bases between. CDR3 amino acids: CASKETFLIPEQYV. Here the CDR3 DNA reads TGTGCCAGCAAAGAAACATTTCTGATCCCCGAGCAGTACGTC.

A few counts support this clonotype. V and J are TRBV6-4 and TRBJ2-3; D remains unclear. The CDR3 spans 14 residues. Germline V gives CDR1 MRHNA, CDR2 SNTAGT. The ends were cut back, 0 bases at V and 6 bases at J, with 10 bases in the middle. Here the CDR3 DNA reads TGTGCCAGCAGTGACTCGGAGTCGGTGGATACGCAGTATTTT. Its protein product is CASSDSESVDTQYF.

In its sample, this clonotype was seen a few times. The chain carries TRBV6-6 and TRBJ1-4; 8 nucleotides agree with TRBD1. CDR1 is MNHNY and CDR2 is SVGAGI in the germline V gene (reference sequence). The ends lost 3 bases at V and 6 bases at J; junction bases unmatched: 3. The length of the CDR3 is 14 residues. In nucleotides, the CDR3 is TGTGCCAGCAGTTATGGGACAGGATATGAAAAACTGTTTTTT. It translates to CASSYGTGYEKLFF.

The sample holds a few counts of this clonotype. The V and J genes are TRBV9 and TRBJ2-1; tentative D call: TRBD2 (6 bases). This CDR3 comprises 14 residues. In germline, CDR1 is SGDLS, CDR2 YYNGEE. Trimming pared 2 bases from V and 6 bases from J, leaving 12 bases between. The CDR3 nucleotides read TGTGCCAGCAGCGTCCGGGACTTCCTCAATGAGCAGTTCTTC. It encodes CASSVRDFLNEQFF.

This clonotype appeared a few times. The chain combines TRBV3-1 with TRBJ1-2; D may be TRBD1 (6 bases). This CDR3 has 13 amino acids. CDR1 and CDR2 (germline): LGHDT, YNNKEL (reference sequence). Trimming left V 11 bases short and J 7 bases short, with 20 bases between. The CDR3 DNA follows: TGTGCCTCCCACCAGGGGAGGAGCGGTGGCTACACCTTC. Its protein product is CASHQGRSGGYTF.